Listed here are 24 T cell receptor beta chains from one sample, sequenced in a study of blood T cell repertoires in COVID-19. Repertoires were generated with immunoSEQ multiplex PCR, while TCRdb's copy carries only in-frame clones and drops some. The sample lists 90,000 to 110,000 clones, approximately 82% seen once, with roughly 8.2% in the top ten. The specimen sequenced was peripheral blood. The receptor set was obtained from a woman aged 80 or over with active or convalescent COVID-19.

A few counts support this clone. The chain combines TRBV6-5 with TRBJ1-6, with D unresolved. Trimming took off 5 bases at V and 0 bases at J, with 8 bases between the two ends. From germline, CDR1 is MNHEY and CDR2 SVGAGI. CDR3 size: 15 residues. The CDR3 loop reads CASSMMSSYNSPLHF. For the CDR3, the DNA is TGTGCCAGCAGTATGATGAGCTCCTATAATTCACCCCTCCACTTT.

The rearrangement uses TRBV14 and TRBJ2-5, with D tentatively TRBD1 (5 bases). The CDR3 has 15 residues. The V and J ends lost 0 bases and 3 bases respectively, with 11 bases between them. Germline V lookup: CDR1 SGHDN, CDR2 FVKESK. CDR3: CASSQEGPWKETQYF. The CDR3 region has the DNA TGTGCCAGCAGCCAAGAGGGGCCCTGGAAAGAGACCCAGTACTTC.

The gene calls are TRBV18 and TRBJ2-7, with 12 nucleotides matching TRBD1. This CDR3 spans 15 amino acids. With 6 bases clipped from V and 5 bases from J, the junction kept 8 bases outside the gene matches. CDR1 KGHSH and CDR2 LQKENI come from the germline V gene. CDR3 nucleotide sequence: TGTGCCAGCTCTACCCGGGGACAGGGGGCCGACGAGCAGTACTTC. Its translation is CASSTRGQGADEQYF.

The chain recombines TRBV28 with TRBJ2-7; D possibly corresponds to TRBD1 (5 bases). Germline V gene lookup returns CDR1 MDHEN and CDR2 SYDVKM. V was pared by 8 bases and J by 7 bases, with 21 bases between. The CDR3 is 14 amino acids. CDR3 sequence reads: CASVTGLPSEEQYF. Written as DNA, the CDR3 is TGTGCCAGCGTAACAGGCCTCCCGTCGGAAGAGCAGTACTTC.

In this sample, this clone turned up a few times. The J gene is TRBJ2-1, the V gene TRBV6-5; a possible D gene is TRBD2 (6 bases). CDR3 length: 15 amino acids. Germline CDR1 and CDR2: MNHEY and SVGAGI. With 6 bases removed from V and 4 bases from J, the gap between germline ends came to 16 bases. The CDR3 region has the DNA TGTGCCAGCAGCTATTTAGCCAGCGGGTACAATGAGCAGTTCTTC. Its translation is CASSYLASGYNEQFF.

The rearrangement links TRBV12-3 or TRBV12-4 to TRBJ1-2; D gene uncertain. The CDR3 has 12 amino acids. The V end was cut by 10 bases, the J end by 2 bases, with 11 bases between. This CDR3 reads CANSRLNYGYTF. CDR3 coding DNA: TGTGCCAACTCCAGGCTCAACTATGGCTACACCTTC.

On this clone itself: Relative to the germline gene, one junction end is altered; a read error may explain this. The rearrangement links TRBV29-1 to TRBJ1-1, with D possibly being TRBD1 (6 bases). Germline CDR1 is SQVTM and CDR2 is ANQGSEA. The CDR3 totals 10 residues. The CDR3 protein is CSGEGTEAFF. CDR3 in DNA: TGCAGCGGTGAAGGGACAGAAGCTTTCTTT.

V usage is TRBV6-2 or TRBV6-3 and J usage is TRBJ2-2, with TRBD1 identical over 7 bases. CDR3 size: 14 residues. The germline CDR1 and CDR2 sequences are MNHEY and SVGEGT. The J segment lost 3 bases and the V segment lost 6 bases, leaving 4 bases of the junction unmatched. The CDR3 loop is CASSQQGYTGELFF. CDR3 bases: TGTGCCAGCAGCCAACAGGGGTACACCGGGGAGCTGTTTTTT.

This chain links TRBV9 with TRBJ2-7; possibly TRBD2 for D (6 bases). Germline V gene lookup returns CDR1 SGDLS and CDR2 YYNGEE. The CDR3 is 15 residues long. V was shortened by 2 bases and J by 2 bases, with 14 bases between the two germline ends. The CDR3 DNA sequence: TGTGCCAGCAGCGTTGGCGGGAAGAGAACCTACGAGCAGTACTTC. Translation: CASSVGGKRTYEQYF.

CDR3 coding DNA: TGTGCCAGCAGTTCAGGGGTTGTAGGAAACACCATATATTTT. Its translation is CASSSGVVGNTIYF. The chain is built from TRBV5-6 and TRBJ1-3, with a possible D match to TRBD1 (6 bases). Germline CDR1 and CDR2: SGHDT and YYEEEE. This CDR3 has 14 residues. V lost 5 bases and J 4 bases, leaving 13 bases between the germline ends. The full variable domain, with the rest looked up from reference TRBV5-6 and TRBJ1-3, is DAGVTQSPTHLIKTRGQQVTLRCSPKSGHDTVSWYQQALGQGPQFIFQYYEEEERQRGNFPDRFSGHQFPNYSSELNVNALLLGDSALYLCASSSGVVGNTIYFGEGSWLTVV.

CDR3 sequence reads: CASSPPGDTLQHF. Here the CDR3 DNA reads TGTGCCAGCTCACCACCAGGGGACACTCTCCAGCATTTT. The chain uses TRBV18 and TRBJ1-5; TRBD1 is a possible D gene (6 bases). Deletions cut 0 bases from V and 12 bases from J, with 12 bases between. The CDR3 extends over 13 amino acids. Germline-derived CDR1 and CDR2 are KGHSH and LQKENI. Based on the CDR3 plus reference TRBV18 and TRBJ1-5, the full variable domain is NAGVMQNPRHLVRRRGQEARLRCSPMKGHSHVYWYRQLPEEGLKFMVYLQKENIIDESGMPKERFSAEFPKEGPSILRIQQVVRGDSAAYFCASSPPGDTLQHFGDGTRLSIL.

This clone has just one count. V and J are TRBV18 and TRBJ1-1; weak D call: TRBD1 (6 bases). CDR1 and CDR2 (germline): KGHSH, LQKENI. Trimming removed 2 bases at V and 9 bases at J, with 25 bases between. This CDR3 contains 17 residues. CDR3 sequence: CASSPAGTTIPRSKAFF. CDR3 in DNA: TGTGCCAGCTCACCAGCAGGGACAACAATCCCCCGAAGTAAAGCTTTCTTT.

This sequence joins TRBV19 and TRBJ2-2; 12 bases are shared with TRBD2. V trimming: 9 bases; J trimming: 6 bases; junction bases outside the gene matches: 8. Germline-derived CDR1 and CDR2 are LNHDA and SQIVND (reference sequence). The CDR3 loop spans 15 amino acids. This chain's CDR3 is CASSMASGRAGELFF. The CDR3 DNA sequence: TGTGCCAGCTCCATGGCTAGCGGGAGGGCCGGGGAGCTGTTTTTT. The variable domain in full, with the rest retrieved from reference TRBV19 and TRBJ2-2, is DGGITQSPKYLFRKEGQNVTLSCEQNLNHDAMYWYRQDPGQGLRLIYYSQIVNDFQKGDIAEGYSVSREKKESFPLTVTSAQKNPTAFYLCASSMASGRAGELFFGEGSRLTVL.

The chain links TRBV5-4 to TRBJ2-1; the match to TRBD2 covers 11 bases. The CDR3 extends over 16 amino acids. With V trimmed by 4 bases and J by 10 bases, 13 bases remained unmatched. Per germline, CDR1 SGHNT and CDR2 YYREEE (reference sequence). CDR3 residues: CASSRGQLAGVREQFF. CDR3 nucleotides: TGTGCCAGCAGCCGGGGTCAACTAGCGGGAGTTCGGGAGCAGTTCTTC.

This clone is a singleton in its sample. The chain links TRBV29-1 to TRBJ2-7, with 9 bases identical to TRBD2. The germline gives CDR1 SQVTM, CDR2 ANQGSEA. V lost 5 bases, J lost 2 bases, and 7 bases stayed unmatched. The CDR3 has 14 residues. CDR3 region: CSVCGLAGPYEQYF. The CDR3 bases are TGCAGCGTTTGTGGGCTAGCGGGACCCTACGAGCAGTACTTC.

The rearrangement joins TRBV7-2 to TRBJ1-5; D perhaps matches TRBD1 (6 bases). With 5 bases removed from V and 7 bases from J, the gap between germline ends came to 21 bases. This CDR3 region has 16 residues. Germline loops: CDR1 SGHTA, CDR2 FQGNSA. CDR3 DNA sequence: TGTGCCAGCAGCCTAAGAGGGGGGGCCTCCGGACAGCCCCAGCATTTT. Its protein is CASSLRGGASGQPQHF.

This clone appeared a single time. The chain has TRBV27 and TRBJ1-4; the match to TRBD1 covers 7 bases. The V gene's germline CDR1 is MNHEY and CDR2 SMNVEV (reference sequence). The V gene end was trimmed by 6 bases and the J gene end by 5 bases; junction bases not matched to a gene: 12. The CDR3 runs 16 residues. The CDR3 nucleotides read TGTGCCAGCAGCCAACTAGGGACAGCCCTGAATGAAAAACTGTTTTTT. It specifies CASSQLGTALNEKLFF.

The gene calls are TRBV18 and TRBJ2-6, with D tentatively TRBD1 (5 bases). The CDR3 runs to 18 residues. Germline-derived CDR1 and CDR2 are KGHSH and LQKENI. Trimming removed 3 bases at V and 0 bases at J, with 15 bases between. Written as DNA, the CDR3 is TGTGCCAGCTCACCGTCAGGGTTCGGCCTCTCTGGGGCCAACGTCCTGACTTTC. Translating gives CASSPSGFGLSGANVLTF.

A few counts support this clone. The chain has TRBV7-2 and TRBJ2-1, with 9 bases that match TRBD2. Germline loops: CDR1 SGHTA, CDR2 FQGNSA. After removal of 5 bases from V and 4 bases from J, the junction contained 9 bases not matched to a gene. The CDR3 extends over 16 amino acids. For the CDR3, the DNA is TGTGCCAGCAGCCCCATTAGCGGGAGTTCTTACAATGAGCAGTTCTTC. Translating it yields CASSPISGSSYNEQFF.

This chain connects TRBV7-2 to TRBJ1-5; D gene ambiguous. The CDR3 runs to 15 residues. Looked up from germline, CDR1 is SGHTA and CDR2 is FQGNSA. The ends were cut back, 1 base at V and 3 bases at J, with 10 bases in the middle. In nucleotides, the CDR3 is TGTGCCAGCAGCTTAGTGGACGGGGTCAATCAGCCCCAGCATTTT. This sequence encodes CASSLVDGVNQPQHF.

The chain has TRBV6-6 and TRBJ2-7; no firm D call. The CDR3 consists of 14 residues. The V gene's germline CDR1 is MNHNY and CDR2 SVGAGI (reference sequence). V lost 1 base to trimming and J lost 2 bases, with 9 bases between them. The CDR3 is CASSYYEFPYEQYF. The CDR3 region has the DNA TGTGCCAGCAGTTACTATGAGTTCCCCTACGAGCAGTACTTC.

This clone was seen just once. V gene TRBV28 combines with J gene TRBJ2-1; 9 bases align to TRBD2. V trimming: 5 bases; J trimming: 1 base; junction bases outside the gene matches: 3. Germline assignment: CDR1 MDHEN and CDR2 SYDVKM. The CDR3 extends over 15 amino acids. CDR3 sequence reads: CASSKGLASYNEQFF. CDR3 DNA: TGTGCCAGCAGTAAGGGACTAGCTTCCTACAATGAGCAGTTCTTC.

V usage is TRBV14 and J usage is TRBJ2-5; D not certain. V lost 6 bases to trimming and J lost 7 bases, with 15 bases between them. There are 13 residues in the CDR3. Germline V lookup: CDR1 SGHDN, CDR2 FVKESK. CDR3 region: CASSDPGPGTQYF. Written as DNA, the CDR3 is TGTGCCAGCAGTGATCCAGGTCCTGGGACCCAGTACTTC.

The gene calls are TRBV9 and TRBJ2-7; TRBD2 aligns across 10 bases. CDR1 is SGDLS and CDR2 is YYNGEE in the germline V gene. CDR3 length: 15 amino acids. Trimming removed 3 bases from V and 3 bases from J; junction bases left unmatched: 6. The CDR3 protein is CASSGASGRIYEQYF. In DNA, the CDR3 is TGTGCCAGCAGCGGGGCTAGCGGGAGAATCTACGAGCAGTACTTC.